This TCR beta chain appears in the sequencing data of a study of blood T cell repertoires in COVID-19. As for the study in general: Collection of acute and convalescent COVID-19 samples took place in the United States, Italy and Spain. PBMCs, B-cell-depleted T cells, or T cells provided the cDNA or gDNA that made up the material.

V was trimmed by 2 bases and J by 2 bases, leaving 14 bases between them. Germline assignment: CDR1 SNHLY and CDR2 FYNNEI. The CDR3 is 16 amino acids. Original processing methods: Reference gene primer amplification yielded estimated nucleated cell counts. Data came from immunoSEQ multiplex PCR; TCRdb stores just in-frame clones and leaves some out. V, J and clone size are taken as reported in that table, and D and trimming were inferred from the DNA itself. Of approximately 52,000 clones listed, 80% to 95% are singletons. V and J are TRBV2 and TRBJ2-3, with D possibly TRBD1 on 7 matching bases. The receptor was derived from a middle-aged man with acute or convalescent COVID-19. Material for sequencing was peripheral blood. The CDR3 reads CASSERAGGHTDTQYF. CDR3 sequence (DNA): TGTGCCAGCAGTGAACGAGCAGGGGGGCACACAGATACGCAGTATTTT.